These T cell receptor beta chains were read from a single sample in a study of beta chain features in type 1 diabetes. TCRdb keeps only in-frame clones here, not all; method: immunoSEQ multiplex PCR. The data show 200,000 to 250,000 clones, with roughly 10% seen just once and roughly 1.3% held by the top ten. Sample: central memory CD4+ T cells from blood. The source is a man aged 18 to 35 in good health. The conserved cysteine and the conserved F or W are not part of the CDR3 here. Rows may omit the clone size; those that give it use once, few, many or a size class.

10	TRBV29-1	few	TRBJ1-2	SVEVLIYGYT
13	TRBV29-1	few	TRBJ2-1	SVEPWGGLVNEQF
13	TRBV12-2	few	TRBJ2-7	ASRLDWQEAAEQY
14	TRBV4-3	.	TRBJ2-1	ASSQFTSGLYNEQF
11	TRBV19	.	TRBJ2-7	ASAPGLTYEQY
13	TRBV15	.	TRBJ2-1	ATSRDRGAYNEQF
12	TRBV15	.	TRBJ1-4	ATSRAGYSQKLF
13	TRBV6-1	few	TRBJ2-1	ASSVGLAANNEQF
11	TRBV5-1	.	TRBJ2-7	ASSLGYGMEQY
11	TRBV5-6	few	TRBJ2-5	ASSSDTRETQY
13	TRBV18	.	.	ASSPLSGTQYEQY
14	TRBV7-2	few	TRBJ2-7	ASSPTGSGSLNEQY
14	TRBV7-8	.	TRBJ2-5	ASSPGSGRIQETQY
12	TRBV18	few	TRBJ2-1	ASSPGDRRNEQF
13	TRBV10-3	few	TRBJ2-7	AIRQGAGPPYEQY
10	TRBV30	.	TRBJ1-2	AWRLGAYGYT